This TCR beta chain was documented in a study of blood T cell repertoires in COVID-19. Background on the study: Acute-phase and convalescent COVID-19 samples originated in the United States, Italy and Spain.

Per the original methods: How many nucleated cells were present was estimated from reference gene primer amplification. Data came from immunoSEQ multiplex PCR; TCRdb stores just in-frame clones and leaves some out. The V and J calls and the clone size are those of that table, but D and trimming were determined from the DNA. This repertoire shows under 200,000 clones, 86% found once; its top ten account for about 0.72%. This clone was observed a handful of times. Germline V gene sequence: CDR1 SGHRS, CDR2 YFSETQ. This CDR3 contains 13 residues. V was clipped by 1 base and J by 2 bases, with 6 bases between them.

This chain links TRBV5-1 with TRBJ1-1; D remains ambiguous. The sequenced sample consisted of peripheral blood. The clonotype originates from a woman between 65 and 79 years old with acute or convalescent COVID-19. The CDR3: CASSLFSNTEAFF. For the CDR3, the DNA is TGCGCCAGCAGCTTGTTTTCAAACACTGAAGCTTTCTTT.